This T cell receptor beta chain was obtained from a study of shared clonotypes between healthy human individuals. Turning to the study itself: The study drew on a couple of women and a few men aged 18 to 49 as donors.

Note on this clone: Its antigen remains unidentified.

Germline-derived CDR1 and CDR2 are LGHNA and YNFKEQ. The CDR3 spans 15 residues. Trimming removed 0 bases from V and 3 bases from J, with 12 bases in between. CD45RO-negative, CCR7-selected cells formed the naive CD8 fraction, which excluded terminally differentiated effector memory CD45RA+ cells. Profiling relied on immunoSEQ multiplex PCR, and the TCRdb table lists in-frame clones only, not all of them. Of about 1.9 million clones listed, around 95% were seen once; the top ten hold around 1.8%. Study-level findings and limits: Clonotypes that were shared across a few donors made up approximately 5% of naive CD4 clonotypes. Naive subsets, compared against memory subsets, generally had larger estimated richness values. Compared with clonotypes that all four donors shared, non-shared clonotypes had lower generation probabilities.

The gene calls are TRBV4-2 and TRBJ2-7, with no clear D. The sample was naive CD8+ T cells from PBMCs. This clonotype was sampled from a man aged 18 to 30 in good health. Some clones in this sample may be carry-over from other donors' samples. The CDR3 sequence: CASSQEALAIYEQYF. The CDR3 DNA sequence: TGTGCCAGCAGCCAAGAGGCATTGGCGATCTACGAGCAGTACTTC.